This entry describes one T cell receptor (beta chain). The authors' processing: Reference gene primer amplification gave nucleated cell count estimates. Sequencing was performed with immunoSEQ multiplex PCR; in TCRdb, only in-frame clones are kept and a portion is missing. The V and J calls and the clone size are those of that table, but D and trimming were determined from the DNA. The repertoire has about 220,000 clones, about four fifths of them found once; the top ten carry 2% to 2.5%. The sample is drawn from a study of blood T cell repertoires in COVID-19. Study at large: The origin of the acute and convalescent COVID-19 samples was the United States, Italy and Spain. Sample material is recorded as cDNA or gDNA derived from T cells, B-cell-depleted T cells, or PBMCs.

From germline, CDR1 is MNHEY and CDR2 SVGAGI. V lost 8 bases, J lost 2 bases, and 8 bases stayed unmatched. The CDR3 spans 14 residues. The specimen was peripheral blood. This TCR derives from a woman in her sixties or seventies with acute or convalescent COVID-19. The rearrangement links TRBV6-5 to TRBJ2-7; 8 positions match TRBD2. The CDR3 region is CASGGAGGPYEQYF. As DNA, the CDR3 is TGTGCCAGCGGGGGGGCGGGGGGCCCCTACGAGCAGTACTTC.